This T cell receptor (beta chain) was captured in a study of blood T cell repertoires in COVID-19 (TCRdb year 2020). With regard to the full study: The collaborator samples originated in the United States, Italy and Spain and spanned the acute and convalescent phases of COVID-19. Where HLA class I and class II types were available, the types were taken from metadata supplied by the sample provider, not from assay-based typing. The repertoires were released in a freely available public database intended as a resource for research on the immune response to SARS-CoV-2. Deeply sampled blood TCRbeta repertoires from subjects exposed to, actively infected with, or recovered from COVID-19 were included in the dataset. The samples were drawn from two sources: the first 160 participants of the ongoing ImmuneRACE study, and 1,000 to 1,500 subjects contributed by 6 global collaborators. The sample metadata nearly always contained a de-identified subject ID, COVID-19 status, age in years and sex. The prospective study material was composed of cDNA or gDNA derived from T cells, B-cell-depleted T cells, or PBMCs. The investigation overall reported the following: The amount of clinical and demographic metadata varied by source and participant and was provided uncurated.

The immunoSEQ Assay, a bias-controlled multiplex PCR, was used to amplify TCRbeta CDR3 regions from genomic DNA. The study's processing was this. Within the assay, amplification of reference gene primers was used to estimate how many nucleated cells each sample contained. Sequence reads were collapsed and filtered to measure the absolute abundance of every unique TCRbeta CDR3 rearrangement. For each sample, productive Simpson clonality was calculated as the square root of Simpson's diversity index over productive rearrangements. TCRdb holds this immuneACCESS table with in-frame rearrangements only. Some clones are missing; in checked studies, unresolved V genes explain under half, and the rest has no known cause. D and trimming come from the DNA, and the V and J calls and clone size come from that table. The sample table records 470,000 or so clones; around 88% of these occur just once. The biggest ten clones account for 4% to 5.5% of the sample.

Including cysteine and phenylalanine, the CDR3 has 16 amino acids. The kept DNA is CDR3 alone, 48 bases in frame from the first base. Trimming leaves V shorter by 5 bases and J shorter by 5 bases, with the junction holding 12 bases beyond the gene matches. In the germline V gene, CDR1 corresponds to MDHEN and CDR2 to SYDVKM. Collaborating institutions collected whole blood in K2EDTA tubes following their own protocols. For TCRbeta analysis, collaborators shipped samples as frozen whole blood, isolated PBMCs, or DNA extracted from either of those sample types. For this clone: The specificity of this receptor is unknown. Base quality data are lacking; no much larger clone is found one base away.

This receptor chain uses TRBV28 and TRBJ2-5; a stretch of 9 junction bases matches TRBD2. Sequenced input: peripheral blood. This receptor was identified in a woman under 40 with acute or convalescent COVID-19. The CDR3 region reads CASSTLGSGGWETQYF. The DNA sequence is TGTGCCAGCAGTACCCTGGGTAGCGGGGGATGGGAGACCCAGTACTTC. Full variable domain (CDR3 extended with the reference TRBV28 and TRBJ2-5 proteins): DVKVTQSSRYLVKRTGEKVFLECVQDMDHENMFWYRQDPGLGLRLIYFSYDVKMKEKGDIPEGYSVSREKKERFSLILESASTNQTSMYLCASSTLGSGGWETQYFGPGTRLLVL.